This is a list of T cell receptor beta chains from one sample in a study of STAT5B mutations in CD4+ large granular lymphocyte leukemia. Assay used: immunoSEQ multiplex PCR; TCRdb lists only in-frame clones, some missing. The sample includes around 31,000 clones, about 70% of them seen just once. Sequences were obtained from CD4+ T cells from blood buffy coats. The origin of the receptors is a human donor in good health. Both conserved end residues are part of each CDR3. The order of the fields is D gene, clone size, J gene, V gene, CDR3 protein, CDR3 DNA. D genes are given only for firm matches. The listing skips clone size in some rows; elsewhere it reads once, few, many or a size class.

.	.	TRBJ1-4	TRBV28	CASSLSGDGRKGKLFF	TGTGCCAGCAGTTTATCGGGGGACGGCAGAAAGGGAAAACTGTTTTTT
TRBD2	.	TRBJ2-2	TRBV6-1	CASSERGRPGELFF	TGTGCCAGCAGTGAGCGGGGGAGGCCCGGGGAGCTGTTTTTT
.	.	TRBJ1-1	TRBV11-2	CASSRWAGVNTEAFF	TGTGCCAGCAGCCGGTGGGCGGGCGTGAACACTGAAGCTTTCTTT
TRBD1	once	TRBJ1-6	TRBV4-3	CASSPQTGGFSPLHF	TGCGCCAGCAGCCCCCAGACAGGGGGTTTTTCACCCCTCCACTTT
.	.	TRBJ2-4	TRBV15	CATSRAGSLAKNIQYF	TGTGCCACCAGCAGAGCGGGCAGCTTAGCCAAAAACATTCAGTACTTC
TRBD1	.	TRBJ2-5	TRBV18	CASSRQGGQETQYF	TGTGCCAGCTCAAGACAGGGCGGCCAAGAGACCCAGTACTTC
.	.	TRBJ2-7	TRBV10-2	CASSPTRLEYYEQYF	TGCGCCAGCAGTCCAACCCGACTAGAGTACTACGAGCAGTACTTC
.	.	TRBJ1-6	TRBV4-3	CASSQVGQGNSPLHF	TGCGCCAGCAGCCAAGTAGGGCAGGGTAATTCACCCCTCCACTTT
TRBD1	.	TRBJ1-4	TRBV19	CATKPSGGRNEKLFF	TGTGCCACGAAACCCTCAGGGGGCCGTAATGAAAAACTGTTTTTT
TRBD1	.	TRBJ1-6	TRBV28	CASSPIDRANSPLHF	TGTGCCAGCAGTCCCATCGACAGGGCAAATTCACCCCTCCACTTT
.	.	TRBJ1-5	TRBV4-2	CASSQAGRKDQPQHF	TGTGCCAGCAGCCAAGCCGGACGGAAAGATCAGCCCCAGCATTTT
.	once	TRBJ2-3	TRBV6-1	CASSGTVRTDTQYF	TGTGCCAGCAGTGGTACAGTACGCACAGATACGCAGTATTTT
.	.	TRBJ1-4	TRBV6-1	CASSGPMGGEKLFF	TGTGCCAGCAGTGGACCAATGGGGGGTGAAAAACTGTTTTTT
.	.	TRBJ2-7	TRBV6-5	CASSSTGEGYEQYF	TGTGCCAGCAGTTCGACAGGGGAGGGATACGAGCAGTACTTC
.	.	TRBJ1-6	TRBV7-9	CASSSRDGYSPLHF	TGTGCCAGCAGCTCCCGGGACGGATATTCACCCCTCCACTTT
.	few	TRBJ1-1	TRBV18	CASSPSAGAANTEAFF	TGTGCCAGCTCACCATCGGCAGGGGCCGCGAACACTGAAGCTTTCTTT
.	few	TRBJ1-5	TRBV27	CASSAFGTGNQPQHF	TGTGCCAGCAGTGCCTTTGGGACTGGCAATCAGCCCCAGCATTTT
TRBD2	.	TRBJ2-2	TRBV10-3	CAISSSGGYTGELFF	TGTGCCATCAGCTCAAGCGGGGGGTACACCGGGGAGCTGTTTTTT
TRBD2	.	TRBJ2-3	TRBV7-9	CASSGTSGTIHTQYF	TGTGCCAGCAGCGGGACTAGCGGGACTATTCATACGCAGTATTTT
.	.	TRBJ2-6	TRBV6-5	CASRLTGFSGANVLTF	TGTGCCAGCCGTTTGACAGGTTTCTCTGGGGCCAACGTCCTGACTTTC